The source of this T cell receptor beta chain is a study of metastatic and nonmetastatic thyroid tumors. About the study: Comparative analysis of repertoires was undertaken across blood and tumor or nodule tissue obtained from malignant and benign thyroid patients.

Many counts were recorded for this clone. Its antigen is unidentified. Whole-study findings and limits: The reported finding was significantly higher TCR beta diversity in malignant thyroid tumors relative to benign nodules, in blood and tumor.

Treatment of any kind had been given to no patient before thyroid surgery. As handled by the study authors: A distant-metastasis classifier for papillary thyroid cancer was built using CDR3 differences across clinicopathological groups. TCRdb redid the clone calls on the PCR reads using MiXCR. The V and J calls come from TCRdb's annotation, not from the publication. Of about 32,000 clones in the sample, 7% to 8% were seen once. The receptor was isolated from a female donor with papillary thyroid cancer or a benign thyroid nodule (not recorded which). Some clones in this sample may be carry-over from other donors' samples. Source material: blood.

The CDR3 DNA sequence: TGTGCCAGCAGCTTAGGCCACAGGGACGAGCAGTACTTC. Amino acid sequence: CASSLGHRDEQYF. The chain combines TRBV7-8 with TRBJ2-7; D perhaps matches TRBD1 (6 bases). Germline values: CDR1 SGHVS, CDR2 FQNEAQ. Trimming pared 1 base from V and 5 bases from J, leaving 9 bases between. The CDR3 has 13 residues. The complete variable domain, with remaining parts taken from reference TRBV7-8 and TRBJ2-7, reads GAGVSQSPRYKVAKRGQDVALRCDPISGHVSLFWYQQALGQGPEFLTYFQNEAQLDKSGLPSDRFFAERPEGSVSTLKIQRTQQEDSAVYLCASSLGHRDEQYFGPGTRLTVT.